This T cell receptor (beta chain) was captured in a study of blood T cell repertoires in COVID-19. Background on the study: Sites across the United States, Italy and Spain contributed samples from acute and convalescent COVID-19.

The assay was immunoSEQ multiplex PCR, and TCRdb's table has in-frame clones only and misses some. The data contain 100,000 to 150,000 clones, around 76% of them singletons. CDR1 is MNHEY, CDR2 SVGAGI, per germline. Unmatched junction bases numbered 11, after V lost 11 bases and J lost 7 bases. There are 14 residues in the CDR3. The genes are TRBV6-5 and TRBJ1-6, with TRBD1 identical over 7 bases. This receptor was obtained from a man older than 75 with COVID-19, enrolled during active disease. The sample consisted of peripheral blood. The CDR3 nucleotides are TGTGCCGGAAACAGGGGTGGTAGCAATTCACCCCTCCACTTT. Its translation: CAGNRGGSNSPLHF.